Below are 2 T cell receptor beta chains sequenced from a single sample in a study of blood T cell repertoires in COVID-19. The protocol was immunoSEQ multiplex PCR, while the TCRdb copy is restricted to in-frame clones and leaves out a portion. Among about 180,000 clones listed, roughly 85% were seen once. Sequencing was done on a sample of peripheral blood. These receptors were obtained from a human donor with active or convalescent COVID-19. The donor label of this sample is uncertain.

The chain joins TRBV19 to TRBJ1-6; D gene uncertain. Germline V CDR1 and CDR2: LNHDA, SQIVND (reference sequence). This CDR3 has 15 amino acids. V lost 4 bases to trimming and J lost 6 bases, with 13 bases between them. Written as DNA, the CDR3 is TGTGCCAGTAGTACGACTGGCTCGGGTAATTCACCCCTCCACTTT. Encoded protein: CASSTTGSGNSPLHF. Full variable domain (missing parts from reference TRBV19 and TRBJ1-6): DGGITQSPKYLFRKEGQNVTLSCEQNLNHDAMYWYRQDPGQGLRLIYYSQIVNDFQKGDIAEGYSVSREKKESFPLTVTSAQKNPTAFYLCASSTTGSGNSPLHFGNGTRLTVT.

The chain couples TRBV5-1 to TRBJ2-3, with 13 positions matching TRBD2. J lost 2 bases, V lost 0 bases, and 3 bases had no gene match. The CDR3 sequence is 17 residues long. Germline CDR1 SGHRS, CDR2 YFSETQ. For the CDR3, the DNA is TGCGCCAGCAGCTTGGAAGGGACTAGCGGGGTCACAGATACGCAGTATTTT. Protein sequence: CASSLEGTSGVTDTQYF.